Listed below are T cell receptor beta chains from one sample, sequenced in a study of Ad26.COV2.S vaccination and SARS-CoV-2 variants. Profiling relied on immunoSEQ multiplex PCR, and the TCRdb table lists in-frame clones only, not all of them. Among 410,000 or so clones listed, 80% to 95% were seen once. This specimen was peripheral blood, taken in a trial of Ad26.COV2.S vaccine versus placebo. The receptors originated from a person aged 18-60 years who received the Ad26.COV2.S COVID-19 vaccine or a placebo. The CDR3 runs from the conserved cysteine through the conserved F or W. The D gene is left open where the match is weak. Clone size is not always given. Where it is, it says once, few, many or a class for expanded clones.

-	TRBJ2-3	TRBV18	-	TGTGCCAGCTCACCTAATAGTGGGTACACAGATACGCAGTATTTT	CASSPNSGYTDTQYF
-	TRBJ2-4	TRBV11-2	-	TGTGCCAGCAGCTTTCCAACTAGATCCGTCATTCAGTACTTC	CASSFPTRSVIQYF
-	TRBJ2-3	TRBV5-1	-	TGCGCCAGCAGCTTGGTGCCGGGACACACAGATACGCAGTATTTT	CASSLVPGHTDTQYF
TRBD2	TRBJ2-1	TRBV10-3	-	TGTGCCATCAGTGGGACTAGCGGGACCTACAATGAGCAGTTCTTC	CAISGTSGTYNEQFF
-	TRBJ2-3	TRBV2	-	TGTGCCAGCAGTGAAGGGGGGGCACCCGCAGATACGCAGTATTTT	CASSEGGAPADTQYF
-	TRBJ2-3	TRBV14	-	TGTGCCAGCAGCCAAGTAGTAGGCGACGCAGATACGCAGTATTTT	CASSQVVGDADTQYF
-	TRBJ1-3	TRBV15	-	TGTGCCACCAGCAGCGATAATCCTGACAGGTACTCTGGAAACACCATATATTTT	CATSSDNPDRYSGNTIYF
-	TRBJ1-5	TRBV7-2	-	TGTGCCAGCAGCCCGGACGGGGTGAATAATCAGCCCCAGCATTTT	CASSPDGVNNQPQHF
TRBD1	TRBJ2-1	TRBV7-2	-	TGTGCCAGCAGCGGGTTGGACAGGGGGCTCTACAATGAGCAGTTCTTC	CASSGLDRGLYNEQFF
-	TRBJ2-7	TRBV30	once	TGTGCCTGGAGTGTACGTATTTCCACGAGGTCCTACGAGCAGTACTTC	CAWSVRISTRSYEQYF
TRBD2	TRBJ2-2	TRBV7-6	few	TGTGCCAGCAGCTTATCTAGCGGGAGGAGTTTTGGCGGGGAGCTGTTTTTT	CASSLSSGRSFGGELFF
TRBD1	TRBJ2-2	TRBV19	-	TGTGCCAGTAGCCCACGGACAGGGGGAACAATCACCGGGGAGCTGTTTTTT	CASSPRTGGTITGELFF
-	TRBJ2-5	TRBV15	-	TGTGCCACCAGCAGACCCGCGCTAGATTCCCAAGAGACCCAGTACTTC	CATSRPALDSQETQYF
-	TRBJ2-7	TRBV5-4	-	TGTGCCAGCAGCTTGGTCCCAGCCCGCAGGGCGGACTACGAGCAGTACTTC	CASSLVPARRADYEQYF
TRBD1	TRBJ2-3	TRBV18	few	TGTGCCAGCTCACCGGGACAGGGGGCAGATACGCAGTATTTT	CASSPGQGADTQYF
-	TRBJ2-7	TRBV11-2	-	TGTGCCAGCAGCTTAGACGGCGGGTTCTCCTACGAGCAGTACTTC	CASSLDGGFSYEQYF
TRBD1	TRBJ2-1	TRBV27	-	TGTGCCAGCAGTTTGGCAGGGGGCGGAAATGAGCAGTTCTTC	CASSLAGGGNEQFF
-	TRBJ2-1	TRBV7-2	-	TGTGCCAGCAGCTTAGCGGCTAGGCAGTTCTTC	CASSLAARQFF
-	TRBJ2-5	TRBV12-3/TRBV12-4	-	TGTGCCAGCAAAACACAAGAGACCCAGTACTTC	CASKTQETQYF
-	TRBJ1-3	TRBV19	-	TGTGCCAGTAGTGCTTTGGGTCGGCGCGGAAACACCATATATTTT	CASSALGRRGNTIYF
-	TRBJ1-2	TRBV12-3/TRBV12-4	-	TGTGCCAGCAGTTTAGCGAAAACCCGCGGCTACACCTTC	CASSLAKTRGYTF
TRBD1	TRBJ2-7	TRBV6-2/TRBV6-3	-	TGTGCCAGCAGTTTACAGGGGGACGAGCAGTACTTC	CASSLQGDEQYF
TRBD1	TRBJ1-5	TRBV13	-	TGTGCCAGCAGCGAGGGGACAGGCAATCAGCCCCAGCATTTT	CASSEGTGNQPQHF
-	TRBJ1-5	TRBV7-8	once	TGTGCCAGCAGCTTAGGTGGAACAGGGTCTCAGCCCCAGCATTTT	CASSLGGTGSQPQHF
TRBD1	TRBJ2-5	TRBV29-1	-	TGCAGCGTCCGCTTGTCGACAGGGGGCATGGTGGGGGAGACCCAGTACTTC	CSVRLSTGGMVGETQYF
-	TRBJ2-7	TRBV4-3	once	TGCGCCAGCAGCCAAGATATAATGGGGACAATTCGAGAGCAGTACTTC	CASSQDIMGTIREQYF
TRBD2	TRBJ2-1	TRBV5-1	-	TGCGCCAGCAGCGCGGGACTAGGCAGCAATGAGCAGTTCTTC	CASSAGLGSNEQFF
-	TRBJ2-3	TRBV7-6	once	TGTGCCAGCAGCTTAGTGACGGCTAGCACAGATACGCAGTATTTT	CASSLVTASTDTQYF
-	TRBJ2-3	TRBV7-2	-	TGTGCCAGCAGCCGGGACCGCACAGATACGCAGTATTTT	CASSRDRTDTQYF
-	TRBJ2-7	TRBV27	-	TGTGCCAGCAGTCTACTAGCTCGGGGTGACGAGCAGTACTTC	CASSLLARGDEQYF
TRBD2	TRBJ2-7	TRBV5-4	-	TGTGCCAGCAGCTTGGACACTAGCGGGAGTGGCGAGCAGTACTTC	CASSLDTSGSGEQYF
-	TRBJ1-5	TRBV4-2	-	TGTGCCAGCAGCCAAGATGACAGGCTCGGGCCCCAGCATTTT	CASSQDDRLGPQHF
-	TRBJ2-7	TRBV21-1	-	TGTGCCAGCAGCAAAGAGGCGACAGCCTACGAGCAGTACTTC	CASSKEATAYEQYF
-	TRBJ1-5	TRBV27	-	TGTGCCAGCAGTTTATCGGGGAGGAATCAGCCCCAGCATTTT	CASSLSGRNQPQHF
-	TRBJ2-5	TRBV7-2	-	TGTGCCAGCAGCCCTCGGCCGCAAGAGACCCAGTACTTC	CASSPRPQETQYF
-	TRBJ2-1	TRBV14	-	TGTGCCAGCAGCCCGAATCGGGGGCTCCCCTCCTACAATGAGCAGTTCTTC	CASSPNRGLPSYNEQFF
-	TRBJ2-1	TRBV4-3	-	TGCGCCAGCAGCCAAGAGGGATTTACAGGGAGCTCCTACAATGAGCAGTTCTTC	CASSQEGFTGSSYNEQFF
TRBD1	TRBJ2-5	TRBV7-8	-	TGTGCCAGCAGTTTCGGACAGGGACGGAGAAAGACCCAGTACTTC	CASSFGQGRRKTQYF
TRBD2	TRBJ2-7	TRBV10-3	-	TGTGCCATCGGTGGGACTAGCGGGAGGGTCCAGGGCTACGAGCAGTACTTC	CAIGGTSGRVQGYEQYF
TRBD2	TRBJ2-1	TRBV2	-	TGTGCCATTGAGACTAGCGGGAGTTCTGGTGAGCAGTTCTTC	CAIETSGSSGEQFF
-	TRBJ1-1	TRBV5-8	-	TGTGCCAGCAGCTTGGTACAGGGTTATAGCACTGAAGCTTTCTTT	CASSLVQGYSTEAFF
TRBD2	TRBJ2-4	TRBV7-3	-	TGTGCCAGCAGCTTAGGGACTAGCGAAACCAAAAACATTCAGTACTTC	CASSLGTSETKNIQYF
-	TRBJ2-6	TRBV6-5	few	TGTGCCAGCTATCGTACTGGGGCCAACGTCCTGACTTTC	CASYRTGANVLTF
-	TRBJ1-5	TRBV25-1	-	TGTGCCAGCAGTGATGGGACCTCTCAGCATTTT	CASSDGTSQHF
-	TRBJ1-1	TRBV7-9	once	TGTGCCAGCAGCTTTGGAAACACTCTCACTGAAGCTTTCTTT	CASSFGNTLTEAFF
TRBD2	TRBJ2-7	TRBV7-2	-	TGTGCCAGCAGCTTATTAGCTAGCGGGACCCACGAGCAGTACTTC	CASSLLASGTHEQYF
TRBD1	TRBJ2-3	TRBV19	-	TGTGCCAGTAGTATCCCTCCCCCTAGGACAGGGGAGCCCACAGATACGCAGTATTTT	CASSIPPPRTGEPTDTQYF
-	TRBJ2-5	TRBV3-1/TRBV3-2	-	TGTGCCAGCAGCCAAGATTCCGTTCAAGGGGGGGAGACCCAGTACTTC	CASSQDSVQGGETQYF
-	TRBJ2-2	TRBV19	-	TGTGCCAGTAGTATATCCGCCAGGGTGGGGACCGGGGAGCTGTTTTTT	CASSISARVGTGELFF
-	TRBJ2-7	TRBV2	-	TGTGCCAGCAGTGACGGGGTAGGTCGAAACTACGAGCAGTACTTC	CASSDGVGRNYEQYF
TRBD1	TRBJ2-2	TRBV11-2	-	TGTGCCAGCAGCCCACTGACAGGGACCGCCGGGGAGCTGTTTTTT	CASSPLTGTAGELFF
-	TRBJ2-3	TRBV5-1	-	TGCGCCAGCAGCTTGTCAGTAGGGACAGATACGCAGTATTTT	CASSLSVGTDTQYF
TRBD2	TRBJ2-1	TRBV27	-	TGTGCCAGCAGTTTAAGGCGGGAGGGTGCCTACAATGAGCAGTTCTTC	CASSLRREGAYNEQFF
TRBD1	TRBJ1-5	TRBV5-5	-	TGTGCCAGCAGCTTGGGGGGGATGACAGGGTCGGAGCCCCAGCATTTT	CASSLGGMTGSEPQHF